This TCR beta chain emerged from a study of blood T cell repertoires in COVID-19. Whole-study context: In each case, the material was cDNA or gDNA derived from T cells, B-cell-depleted T cells, or PBMCs.

Per the authors' pipeline: Quantification of nucleated cells was approximated via reference gene primer amplification. TCRdb's table, derived via immunoSEQ multiplex PCR, lists solely in-frame clones and lacks some. Clone size and V and J calls were adopted from that table, with D and trimming inferred from the DNA. The sample comprises 250,000 to 300,000 clones, approximately 86% of which are singletons, and about 2.1% rests with the top ten. The CDR3 length is 16 residues. V was cut by 6 bases and J by 3 bases, with 18 bases left in between. Germline CDR1 reads SNHLY; CDR2 reads FYNNEI. The gene calls are TRBV2 and TRBJ1-5, with a weak D call TRBD1 (5 bases). The sequencing sample was made of peripheral blood. The receptor's source is a young man with active or convalescent COVID-19. The CDR3 bases are TGTGCCAGCAGACAACAACCTGACAGAGTCAATCAGCCCCAGCATTTT. Translation gives CASRQQPDRVNQPQHF.